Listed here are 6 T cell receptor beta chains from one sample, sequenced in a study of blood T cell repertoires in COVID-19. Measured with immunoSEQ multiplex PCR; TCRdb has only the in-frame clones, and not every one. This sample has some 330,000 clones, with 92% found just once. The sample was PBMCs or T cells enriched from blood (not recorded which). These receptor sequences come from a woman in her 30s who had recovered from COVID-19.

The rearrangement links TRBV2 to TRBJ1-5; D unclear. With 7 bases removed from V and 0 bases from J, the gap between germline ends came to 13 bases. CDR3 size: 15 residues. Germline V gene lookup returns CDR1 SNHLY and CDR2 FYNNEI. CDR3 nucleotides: TGTGCCAGCAATCTTGGCGGACTTAGCAATCAGCCCCAGCATTTT. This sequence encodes CASNLGGLSNQPQHF.

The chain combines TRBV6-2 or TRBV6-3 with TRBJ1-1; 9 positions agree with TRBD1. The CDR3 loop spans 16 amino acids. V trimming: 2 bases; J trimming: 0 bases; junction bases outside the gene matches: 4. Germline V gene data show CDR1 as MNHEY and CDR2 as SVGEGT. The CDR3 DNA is TGTGCCAGCAGTTACGGGGACAGGGCCATGAACACTGAAGCTTTCTTT. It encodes CASSYGDRAMNTEAFF.

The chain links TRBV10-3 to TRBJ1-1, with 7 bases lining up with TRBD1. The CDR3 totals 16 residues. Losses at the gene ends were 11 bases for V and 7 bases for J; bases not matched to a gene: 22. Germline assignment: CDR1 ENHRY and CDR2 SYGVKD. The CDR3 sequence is CALTTGTDHLGGEAFF. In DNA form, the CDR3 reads TGTGCCCTGACGACCGGGACAGACCACCTCGGGGGTGAAGCTTTCTTT.

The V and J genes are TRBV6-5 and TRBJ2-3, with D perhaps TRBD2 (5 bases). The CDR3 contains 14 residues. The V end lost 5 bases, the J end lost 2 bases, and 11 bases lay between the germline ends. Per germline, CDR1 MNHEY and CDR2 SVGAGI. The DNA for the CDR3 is TGTGCCAGCAGTCCGAGAGGGCCCACAGATACGCAGTATTTT. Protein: CASSPRGPTDTQYF.

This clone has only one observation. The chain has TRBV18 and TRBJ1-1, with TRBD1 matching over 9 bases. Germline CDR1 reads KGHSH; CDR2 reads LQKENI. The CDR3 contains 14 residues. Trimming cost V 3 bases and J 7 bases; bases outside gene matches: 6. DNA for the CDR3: TGTGCCAGCTCACCTTGGACAGGGGCTGGTGAAGCTTTCTTT. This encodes CASSPWTGAGEAFF.

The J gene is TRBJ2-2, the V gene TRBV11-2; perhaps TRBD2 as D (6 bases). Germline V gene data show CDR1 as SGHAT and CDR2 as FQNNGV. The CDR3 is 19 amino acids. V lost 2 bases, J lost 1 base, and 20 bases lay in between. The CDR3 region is CASSLPGPRRDLNTGELFF. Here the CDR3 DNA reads TGTGCCAGCAGCTTACCCGGGCCAAGACGGGACTTGAACACCGGGGAGCTGTTTTTT.